A single sample gave rise to the 9 T cell receptor beta chains below, sequenced in a study of T cell responses to AZD1222 COVID-19 vaccine. Produced via immunoSEQ multiplex PCR; TCRdb's table is partial and in-frame only. The table has 150,000 to 200,000 clones, 80% to 95% seen once; the top ten hold around 3.8%. The material was peripheral blood, obtained on day 0 of AZD1222 vaccination. The receptors here all came from an adult in good health.

The CDR3 region has the DNA TGTGCCAGCAGTTACTCGGCGGACAGCTCCTACGAGCAGTACTTC. It translates to CASSYSADSSYEQYF. The V call is TRBV6-5, the J call TRBJ2-7; D perhaps matches TRBD1 (6 bases). Trimming took 0 bases from V and 0 from J, leaving 9 bases between them. Germline CDR1 reads MNHEY; CDR2 reads SVGAGI. CDR3 size: 15 residues.

The genes are TRBV7-8 and TRBJ1-1; D not resolved. The ends were cut back, 2 bases at V and 6 bases at J, with 16 bases in the middle. The germline gives CDR1 SGHVS, CDR2 FQNEAQ. This CDR3 spans 15 amino acids. Here the CDR3 reads CASSLLGQVSAEAFF. For the CDR3, the DNA is TGTGCCAGCAGCTTACTTGGCCAGGTAAGCGCTGAAGCTTTCTTT.

The rearrangement uses TRBV19 and TRBJ1-5; 8 positions agree with TRBD1. Per the germline V gene, CDR1 is LNHDA and CDR2 is SQIVND (reference sequence). This CDR3 comprises 15 residues. Losses at the gene ends were 3 bases for V and 1 base for J; bases not matched to a gene: 2. As DNA, the CDR3 is TGTGCCAGTAGTATTGGACAGGGAAGCAATCAGCCCCAGCATTTT. Protein sequence: CASSIGQGSNQPQHF.

J is TRBJ1-3 and V is TRBV9, with D possibly matching TRBD1 (5 bases). The CDR3 totals 15 residues. Germline V CDR1 and CDR2: SGDLS, YYNGEE. V was trimmed by 2 bases and J by 2 bases, leaving 11 bases between them. This CDR3 is CASSVSAGPGNTIYF. The CDR3 bases are TGTGCCAGCAGCGTTTCAGCAGGGCCTGGAAACACCATATATTTT. The complete variable domain, with remaining parts taken from reference TRBV9 and TRBJ1-3, reads DSGVTQTPKHLITATGQRVTLRCSPRSGDLSVYWYQQSLDQGLQFLIQYYNGEERAKGNILERFSAQQFPDLHSELNLSSLELGDSALYFCASSVSAGPGNTIYFGEGSWLTVV.

The gene calls are TRBV9 and TRBJ1-2, with TRBD1 as a possible D gene (6 bases). This CDR3 spans 16 amino acids. Trimming took 0 bases from V and 1 from J, leaving 13 bases between them. Germline CDR1 reads SGDLS; CDR2 reads YYNGEE. For the CDR3, the DNA is TGTGCCAGCAGCGTAGATCCCTCAGGGGTTAACTATGGCTACACCTTC. Translating gives CASSVDPSGVNYGYTF.

The chain joins TRBV7-8 to TRBJ1-1; D is undetermined. The CDR3 loop spans 16 amino acids. CDR1 SGHVS and CDR2 FQNEAQ come from the germline V gene. Trimming removed 1 base at V and 4 bases at J, with 16 bases between. CDR3 region: CASSLVSGVVSTEAFF. CDR3 nucleotide sequence: TGTGCCAGCAGCTTAGTTTCCGGGGTTGTCAGCACTGAAGCTTTCTTT.

The chain joins TRBV20-1 to TRBJ2-7; maybe TRBD2 (5 bases). Trimming shortened V by 3 bases and J by 3 bases, and 12 bases separated the two germline ends. The CDR3 has 13 amino acids. CDR1 DFQATT and CDR2 SNEGSKA come from the germline V gene (reference sequence). The CDR3 DNA follows: TGCAGTGCTAGTGACTATGCCCGCTACGAGCAGTACTTC. Translating gives CSASDYARYEQYF.

The chain couples TRBV29-1 to TRBJ1-1, with D unclear. There are 14 residues in the CDR3. CDR1 and CDR2 (germline): SQVTM, ANQGSEA. The V end lost 4 bases, the J end lost 0 bases, and 12 bases lay between the germline ends. The DNA of the CDR3 is TGCAGCGTTGGAAGGTTGGGCATGAACACTGAAGCTTTCTTT. Amino acids: CSVGRLGMNTEAFF.

The V call is TRBV7-2, the J call TRBJ1-4, with a tentative D call TRBD1 (5 bases). Germline V gene data show CDR1 as SGHTA and CDR2 as FQGNSA. The CDR3 consists of 15 residues. Trimming took off 4 bases at V and 7 bases at J, with 16 bases between the two ends. CDR3 DNA: TGTGCCAGCAGCTCGGGGGGGGTTCCAATTGAAAAACTGTTTTTT. It codes for CASSSGGVPIEKLFF.